This passage covers 18 T cell receptor beta chains from one sample sequenced in a study of blood T cell repertoires in COVID-19. TCRdb's copy holds only in-frame clones and misses some; the assay was immunoSEQ multiplex PCR. The sample has roughly 36,000 clones, over 80% seen once; the top ten hold 10%. Sequencing used peripheral blood. The receptors stem from an elderly man with active COVID-19.

The rearrangement links TRBV28 to TRBJ1-4, with TRBD1 identical over 9 bases. CDR1 and CDR2 (germline): MDHEN, SYDVKM. This CDR3 has 12 residues. V gave up 2 bases and J gave up 13 bases; unmatched junction bases: 2. CDR3 in DNA: TGTGCCAGCAGTTTAAGGGACAGGGCACTGTTTTTT. Encoded protein: CASSLRDRALFF.

The chain combines TRBV5-4 with TRBJ2-7; D may be TRBD1 (6 bases). The CDR3 is made up of 14 amino acids. Looked up from germline, CDR1 is SGHNT and CDR2 is YYREEE (reference sequence). V dropped 0 bases and J dropped 2 bases, with 9 bases sitting between them. CDR3 in amino acids: CASSLDRVPYEQYF. CDR3 sequence (DNA): TGTGCCAGCAGCTTGGACAGGGTGCCCTACGAGCAGTACTTC.

This chain connects TRBV14 to TRBJ1-6, with D tentatively TRBD1 (6 bases). The V end lost 0 bases, the J end lost 10 bases, and 13 bases lay between the germline ends. The CDR3 loop spans 15 amino acids. CDR1 is SGHDN, CDR2 FVKESK, per germline. Here the CDR3 DNA reads TGTGCCAGCAGCCAAGAAGCTCCAGGGGTCTCACCCCTCCACTTT. Translating it yields CASSQEAPGVSPLHF.

V gene TRBV15 combines with J gene TRBJ2-7, with D possibly TRBD1 on 6 matching bases. The CDR3 consists of 13 residues. V shed 4 bases and J shed 6 bases, with 13 bases lying between them. The germline CDR1 and CDR2 sequences are LNHNV and YYDKDF (reference sequence). The CDR3 nucleotides are TGTGCCACCAGCAACCCAGGGGTGGGCGAGCAGTACTTC. It yields the protein CATSNPGVGEQYF.

The chain is built from TRBV27 and TRBJ1-6; D possibly corresponds to TRBD1 (6 bases). The CDR3 sequence is 18 residues long. V lost 5 bases and J lost 0, with 17 bases in between. CDR1 and CDR2 from the germline V gene are MNHEY and SMNVEV (reference sequence). The CDR3 protein is CASSPEGGPSSYNSPLHF. CDR3 sequence (DNA): TGTGCCAGCAGTCCCGAGGGGGGGCCCAGCTCCTATAATTCACCCCTCCACTTT.

V and J are TRBV18 and TRBJ2-5; D is perhaps TRBD2 (6 bases). This CDR3 contains 14 residues. Germline V gives CDR1 KGHSH, CDR2 LQKENI. V lost 2 bases and J 2 bases, leaving 9 bases between the germline ends. CDR3: CASSPRLVQETQYF. The CDR3 bases are TGTGCCAGCTCACCAAGACTAGTTCAAGAGACCCAGTACTTC.

This clone was recorded only once. This chain joins TRBV10-3 and TRBJ2-3, with D perhaps TRBD2 (6 bases). This CDR3 region has 15 residues. Germline V gene sequence: CDR1 ENHRY, CDR2 SYGVKD. The germline V and J ends were trimmed by 4 bases and 0 bases, with 11 bases remaining between them. The CDR3 is CAISASGGSTDTQYF. CDR3 sequence (DNA): TGTGCCATCAGTGCGAGCGGAGGGAGCACAGATACGCAGTATTTT.

This chain joins TRBV24-1 and TRBJ2-1; TRBD1 matches 9 bases. After removal of 5 bases from V and 4 bases from J, the junction contained 5 bases not matched to a gene. The germline V gene encodes CDR1 KGHDR and CDR2 SFDVKD. The CDR3 consists of 15 residues. The CDR3 is CATSGGTGNYNEQFF. The CDR3 DNA reads as TGTGCCACCAGTGGGGGGACAGGGAATTACAATGAGCAGTTCTTC.

The table lists this clone with a count of one. V is TRBV5-6 and J is TRBJ2-7; weak D call: TRBD2 (6 bases). Trimming removed 4 bases at V and 2 bases at J, with 10 bases between. Germline CDR1 reads SGHDT; CDR2 reads YYEEEE. The CDR3 loop spans 13 amino acids. CDR3 nucleotide sequence: TGTGCCAGCAGCGCCGGGGGACCCTACGAGCAGTACTTC. This sequence encodes CASSAGGPYEQYF.

V gene TRBV7-2 combines with J gene TRBJ2-2; D remains ambiguous. The CDR3 is 15 amino acids. Between the trimmed V and J ends, which lost 5 bases and 0 bases, there was a span of 10 bases. The germline CDR1 and CDR2 sequences are SGHTA and FQGNSA. CDR3 region: CASSLTVTNTGELFF. CDR3 DNA sequence: TGTGCCAGCAGCCTGACTGTAACGAACACCGGGGAGCTGTTTTTT.

The rearrangement joins TRBV29-1 to TRBJ1-2, with 7 bases identical to TRBD1. Germline V lookup: CDR1 SQVTM, CDR2 ANQGSEA. The CDR3 has 11 amino acids. V lost 4 bases, J lost 5 bases, and 1 base stayed unmatched. This CDR3 is CSVVTGYGYTF. The DNA of the CDR3 is TGCAGCGTTGTGACAGGGTATGGCTACACCTTC.

The CDR3 reads CASSEGGSLVYEQYF. Here the CDR3 DNA reads TGTGCCAGCAGTGAAGGCGGCTCTTTGGTATACGAGCAGTACTTC. This chain connects TRBV2 to TRBJ2-7; unclear D gene. CDR1 and CDR2 from the germline V gene are SNHLY and FYNNEI. This CDR3 has 15 residues. Between the trimmed V and J ends, which lost 1 base and 4 bases, there was a span of 14 bases.

The chain links TRBV6-5 to TRBJ1-5, with D perhaps TRBD1 (5 bases). Germline V lookup: CDR1 MNHEY, CDR2 SVGAGI. The CDR3 contains 15 residues. Trimming removed 5 bases from V and 0 bases from J, with 11 bases in between. For the CDR3, the DNA is TGTGCCAGCAGTCCAGACAGAAGTAGCAATCAGCCCCAGCATTTT. Its translation: CASSPDRSSNQPQHF.

The V call is TRBV7-9, the J call TRBJ1-2; 8 nucleotides agree with TRBD1. Losses at the gene ends were 6 bases for V and 8 bases for J; bases not matched to a gene: 8. Germline V gives CDR1 SEHNR, CDR2 FQNEAQ (reference sequence). CDR3 length: 13 residues. The CDR3 DNA is TGTGCCAGCAGTCGGACAGGGCCAGGGGGCTACACCTTC. The encoded protein is CASSRTGPGGYTF.

The V and J genes are TRBV5-1 and TRBJ2-1, with unresolved D. The CDR3 length is 13 residues. Per the germline V gene, CDR1 is SGHRS and CDR2 is YFSETQ. V lost 3 bases to trimming and J lost 0 bases, with 4 bases between them. The chain's CDR3 is CASSSGSYNEQFF. CDR3 in DNA: TGCGCCAGCAGCTCCGGCTCCTACAATGAGCAGTTCTTC.

The V gene is TRBV28, the J gene TRBJ2-2; 8 bases align to TRBD2. CDR3 length: 18 residues. V dropped 3 bases and J dropped 2; count of bases not matched to a gene: 11. Germline assignment: CDR1 MDHEN and CDR2 SYDVKM. The CDR3 nucleotides are TGTGCCAGCAGTTTTACATTTTCCGGGAGGGCCAACACCGGGGAGCTGTTTTTT. Translation: CASSFTFSGRANTGELFF.

The chain links TRBV7-2 to TRBJ1-5; D is unresolved. The germline V and J ends were trimmed by 1 base and 4 bases, with 8 bases remaining between them. From germline, CDR1 is SGHTA and CDR2 FQGNSA. The CDR3 runs 14 residues. The CDR3 protein is CASSLELQNQPQHF. CDR3 DNA sequence: TGTGCCAGCAGCTTAGAACTACAAAATCAGCCCCAGCATTTT.

The rearrangement uses TRBV6-2 or TRBV6-3 and TRBJ1-5; tentatively, D is TRBD1 (5 bases). V lost 4 bases and J 5 bases, leaving 21 bases between the germline ends. The germline gives CDR1 MNHEY, CDR2 SVGEGT. This CDR3 spans 17 amino acids. CDR3 nucleotides: TGTGCCAGCAGTTGGAGCAGGGCCAATGGTGCGGATCAGCCCCAGCATTTT. Translated, it gives CASSWSRANGADQPQHF.